The clone carrying this T cell receptor beta chain has only a few counts. Its antigen is as yet unknown. This entry is derived from a study of vaccination and CD4 T cells after COVID-19. With the Oncomine TCR Beta short-read assay, DNA from cultured CD4+ T cells was sequenced. Genomic DNA was isolated from CD4+ T cells that had been cultured. TCRdb used MiXCR to reprocess the PCR reads, holding one entry per CDR3 protein. Among 9,000 to 13,000 distinct CDR3 sequences listed, less than 70% were seen once. Treatment reported: approximately 10-day PBMC culture with coronavirus spike peptide pools or control peptides (ViraFEST assay). The study's findings and limits: Convalescent patients were relatively few, and early post-infection timepoints were missing. Spike mono-reactivity was found in 304 of 307 vaccine-specific clones from convalescent patients.

This CDR3 contains 15 residues. Trimming shortened V by 6 bases and J by 4 bases, and 13 bases separated the two germline ends. Germline V CDR1 and CDR2: MNHEY, SMNVEV (reference sequence). The rearrangement joins TRBV27 to TRBJ1-6; D gene ambiguous. This TCR was sampled from a human donor who had recovered from COVID-19. The sequencing input was CD4+ T cells from blood, cultured in vitro. This chain's CDR3 is CASRTATPYNSPLHF. The CDR3 bases are TGTGCCAGCAGGACTGCTACTCCGTATAATTCACCCCTCCACTTT.